A selection of T cell receptor beta chains follows, all from one sample in a study of CD8 T cells in ankylosing spondylitis. TCRdb called the 5' RACE reads again in MiXCR, with one record for every CDR3 protein. The sample carries 350,000 to 450,000 distinct CDR3 sequences, 20% to 25% recorded once. Sequenced input: blood, either unsorted or a sorted T cell fraction (not recorded which). The receptor set was obtained from a male donor with ankylosing spondylitis or in good health (not recorded which). Each CDR3 is given with its conserved first and last residue. D genes are given only for firm matches. Rows give clone size only sometimes, using once, few, many, or a class for an expanded clone.

>few|TRBV29-1|NA|TRBJ2-7
TGCAGCGTTGAAAAGCAGCCATACGAGCAGTACTTC
CSVEKQPYEQYF
>few|TRBV29-1|NA|TRBJ2-7
TGCAGCGTCGGAGGGGGACAACACTACGAGCAGTACTTC
CSVGGGQHYEQYF
>NA|TRBV7-9|NA|TRBJ2-6
TGTGCCAGCAGCTTTATTGGTAGCTCTGGGGCCAACGTCCTGACTTTC
CASSFIGSSGANVLTF
>NA|TRBV20-1|NA|TRBJ2-1
TGCAGTGCTAGAGGGGTTCAGGGTGAGCAGTTCTTC
CSARGVQGEQFF
>few|TRBV20-1|TRBD1|TRBJ1-2
TGCAGTGCTAGACGGACAGGGGAGGGAGGGGGCTACACCTTC
CSARRTGEGGGYTF
>few|TRBV20-1|NA|TRBJ2-1
TGCAGTGCTAGAGATAGCCTTGTTAATGAGCAGTTCTTC
CSARDSLVNEQFF
>NA|TRBV27|NA|TRBJ2-3
TGTGCCAGCACCGGTGCACTCCTCACAGATACGCAGTATTTT
CASTGALLTDTQYF
>few|TRBV28|NA|TRBJ1-1
TGTGCCAGCAGTGTAGTCACGGACAGTAACACTGAAGCTTTCTTT
CASSVVTDSNTEAFF
>NA|TRBV10-3|NA|TRBJ2-1
TGTGCCATCAGTGAGTCTAACAGGGTGGGTAATGAGCAGTTCTTC
CAISESNRVGNEQFF
>NA|TRBV7-9|NA|TRBJ2-5
TGTGCCAGCAGCTTAGATCCAGACTTGGTATGGGAGACCCAGTACTTC
CASSLDPDLVWETQYF
>NA|TRBV12-3/TRBV12-4|TRBD1|TRBJ1-1
TGTGCCAGCAGCTGGACAGGACCGAACACTGAAGCTTTCTTT
CASSWTGPNTEAFF
>many|TRBV20-1|NA|TRBJ1-6
TGCAGTGCCCCACGGGGGGGGGAACTGACACCCCTCCACTTT
CSAPRGGELTPLHF